This T cell receptor beta chain comes out of a study of circulating CD8 cells and anti-PD-1 response in melanoma. Study-wide context: Anti-PD-1 was first-line therapy for about 50% of the 13 patients.

Within the sample, this clonotype is large. Its matching antigen is unknown. The QIAseq Immune Repertoire TCR panel built the libraries from about 14 ng of total RNA. From the reads, TCRdb called clonotypes with MiXCR, one entry per CDR3 protein. The table lists around 1,000 distinct CDR3 sequences, 9.3% of them singletons. Live CD3+CD8+TCRalphabeta+ cells were sorted into four subsets by PD-1 and/or TIGIT. Study conclusions and caveats: Under 8% of TRB clonotypes were shared between subsets at M1. PD-1 and DPOS subsets showed similar, higher clonality than DNEG. Expanded sorted subsets were checked for tumor reactivity using peptides.

Trimming removed 2 bases from V and 0 bases from J, with 10 bases in between. CDR3 length equals 15 residues. Germline CDR1 MNHEY, CDR2 SMNVEV (reference sequence). Sequenced material: CD8+ T cells from PBMCs, taken at baseline or after one month of anti-PD-1 therapy (not recorded which). The clonotype was recovered from a human donor with melanoma. The rearrangement joins TRBV27 to TRBJ1-2, with D perhaps TRBD1 (5 bases). The CDR3, as DNA: TGTGCCAGCAGTTTACTAGGGGAACCTAACTATGGCTACACCTTC. Translation: CASSLLGEPNYGYTF.